Listed below are T cell receptor beta chains from one sample, sequenced in a study of blood T cells in healthy people across ages. TCRdb analysed the 5' RACE reads with MiXCR anew, one entry per CDR3 protein. The sample lists hundreds of thousands of distinct CDR3 sequences; about 55% were seen once. The sample consisted of blood. The source is an elderly man in good health. CDR3s include the opening cysteine and the closing phenylalanine or tryptophan. D genes are given only for firm matches. Size values are once, few and many counts, or a class for expanded clones, and some rows have none.

j_call,clone_size,d_call,v_call,cdr3_nt,cdr3_aa
TRBJ2-3,.,.,TRBV13,TGTGCCAGCAGCTTACGGACTCAAAGCACAGATACGCAGTATTTT,CASSLRTQSTDTQYF
TRBJ2-4,.,.,TRBV9,TGTGCCAGCAGCGTAGGGCTGGTGGACATTCAGTACTTC,CASSVGLVDIQYF
TRBJ1-6,.,TRBD1,TRBV6-2/TRBV6-3,TGTGCCAGCAGCCGCCAGAGACAGGGGTACAATTCACCCCTCCACTTT,CASSRQRQGYNSPLHF
TRBJ2-7,few,TRBD2,TRBV20-1,TGCAGTGCTAGAGGACTAGCTGCGTCCTACGAGCAGTACTTC,CSARGLAASYEQYF
TRBJ2-5,few,.,TRBV7-2,TGTGCCAGCAGCAATAATCAAGGGGAGCAGTACTTC,CASSNNQGEQYF
TRBJ2-7,.,TRBD1,TRBV10-3,TGTGCCATCAGCCATCCGGACAGGGGGCACGAGCAGTACTTC,CAISHPDRGHEQYF
TRBJ1-6,.,TRBD1,TRBV2,TGTGCCAGCAGCTACAGGACAGGGGGAGACTCACCCCTCCACTTT,CASSYRTGGDSPLHF
TRBJ2-3,.,.,TRBV25-1,TGTGCCAGCAGTGAGACGGGGGGCTCGGATACGCAGTATTTT,CASSETGGSDTQYF
TRBJ2-7,.,.,TRBV5-1,TGCGCCAGCAGTCCCGGGAGTATAATCTACGAGCAGTACTTC,CASSPGSIIYEQYF
TRBJ2-5,.,.,TRBV5-1,TGCGCCAGCAGCATGGGCCTGGGGGAGACCCAGTACTTC,CASSMGLGETQYF
TRBJ2-7,.,TRBD1,TRBV4-2,TGTGCCAGCAGCCTAGGGACCGGGACAGGGAGGGGCGAGCAGTACTTC,CASSLGTGTGRGEQYF
TRBJ1-4,.,.,TRBV29-1,TGCAGCGTTGGACAGTTGAATAATGAAAAACTGTTTTTT,CSVGQLNNEKLFF
TRBJ2-7,.,TRBD1,TRBV10-3,TGTGCCATCACCCGGGGACAGGGGTCTGGGGAGCAGTACTTC,CAITRGQGSGEQYF
TRBJ2-5,.,.,TRBV18,TGTGCCAGCTCATTACCCAACCGGCAAGAGACCCAGTACTTC,CASSLPNRQETQYF
TRBJ2-5,.,TRBD2,TRBV5-1,TGCGCCAGCAGCTACGGACTAGCGGGCGTCCAAGAGACCCAGTACTTC,CASSYGLAGVQETQYF
TRBJ2-7,.,TRBD2,TRBV7-2,TGTGCCAGCAGCCCTCGCGAGAGACTAGCCGCCTATGAGCAGTACTTC,CASSPRERLAAYEQYF
TRBJ2-7,.,.,TRBV5-1,TGCGCCAGCAGAACCCCGAGCTCCTACGAGCAGTACTTC,CASRTPSSYEQYF
TRBJ2-7,few,TRBD1,TRBV29-1,TGCAGCGTTGAAGTAGGGACAGCGATCTCAGTCTACGAGCAGTACTTC,CSVEVGTAISVYEQYF
TRBJ1-5,.,.,TRBV10-3,TGTGCCATCAGTCCGAACAGGGAGGAGCAGCCCCAGCATTTT,CAISPNREEQPQHF
TRBJ2-3,.,.,TRBV5-4,TGTGCCAGCAGCTCACCACATTCGGAGGGGCACAGATACGCGTATTTT,CASSSPHSEGHRYAYF
TRBJ1-6,.,.,TRBV7-9,TGTGCCAGCAGCTTCCGACAGGAAAATTCACCCCTCCACTTT,CASSFRQENSPLHF
TRBJ2-5,.,TRBD2,TRBV20-1,TGCAGTGCTAGAGGGCGGGAGGGGCAGTACTTC,CSARGREGQYF
TRBJ2-1,.,TRBD1,TRBV2,TGTGCCAGCAGTCCCGCCCAGGGGGCAAACAATGAGCAGTTCTTC,CASSPAQGANNEQFF
TRBJ2-3,once,TRBD1,TRBV6-6,TGTGCCAGCAGTTACTCGGATAAGGGGACAGGGACAGATACGCAGTATTTT,CASSYSDKGTGTDTQYF
TRBJ1-2,many,TRBD1,TRBV29-1,TGCAGCGGGGGACAGGGATTAGAGGGCTACACCTTC,CSGGQGLEGYTF
TRBJ2-1,.,.,TRBV10-3,TGTGCCATCAGTGAAAATCGACAGGAGCAGTTCTTC,CAISENRQEQFF
TRBJ2-2,once,TRBD2,TRBV11-1,TGTGCCAGCAGCTTAACTAGCGGGAGGAACGGGGAGCTGTTTTTT,CASSLTSGRNGELFF
TRBJ2-1,few,.,TRBV29-1,TGCAGCGTTGGAGGGCAGCGCAATGAGCAGTTCTTC,CSVGGQRNEQFF
TRBJ2-3,few,.,TRBV5-1,TGCGCCAGCAGCCCGAAGACGTCCCCTACGCAGTATTTT,CASSPKTSPTQYF
TRBJ1-2,.,TRBD1,TRBV27,TGTGCCAGCAGTTCCTGGGCGACAGGGGTGGAGTATGGCTACACCTTC,CASSSWATGVEYGYTF
TRBJ2-7,few,TRBD2,TRBV4-1,TGCGCCAGCAGCCCTTTTGTAGCGGGTACCTACGAGCAGTACTTC,CASSPFVAGTYEQYF
TRBJ2-7,few,.,TRBV5-1,TGCGCCAGCAGCTCGACCGCCGGATCCTACGAGCAGTACTTC,CASSSTAGSYEQYF
TRBJ2-1,few,TRBD2,TRBV3-1,TGTGCCAGCAGCCTCCGGGGCGGGGGGAGCAATGAGCAGTTCTTC,CASSLRGGGSNEQFF
TRBJ2-7,.,TRBD2,TRBV20-1,TGCAGTGCCATAGCGGGAGCTACCTACGAGCAGTACTTC,CSAIAGATYEQYF
TRBJ1-6,few,.,TRBV12-3/TRBV12-4,TGTGCCAGCAGTTTTCGAGCGGATAATTCACCCCTCCACTTT,CASSFRADNSPLHF
TRBJ2-1,.,.,TRBV29-1,TGCAGCGTGAGGGGACCGAGCTCCTACAATGAGCAGTTCTTC,CSVRGPSSYNEQFF
TRBJ2-1,.,TRBD2,TRBV9,TGTGCCAGCCACCTGGGGGAGGGACTGGGCCGAAATGAGCAGTTCTTC,CASHLGEGLGRNEQFF
TRBJ2-3,.,TRBD2,TRBV20-1,TGCAGTGCTAGAGATCGGGGGAGCGGGAGAGGATATACGCAGTATTTT,CSARDRGSGRGYTQYF
TRBJ1-1,.,TRBD1,TRBV6-5,TGTGCCAGCAGTTACCGGGGGGGGACAGTGAACACTGAAGCTTTCTTT,CASSYRGGTVNTEAFF
TRBJ2-7,.,.,TRBV11-1,TGTGCCAGCAGCGTTTTACAGGTCTACGAGCAGTACTTC,CASSVLQVYEQYF
TRBJ2-7,few,.,TRBV27,TGTGCCAGCAGTTCTAGGGACAACTACGAGCAGTACTTC,CASSSRDNYEQYF
TRBJ2-3,.,.,TRBV10-3,TGTGCCATCAGCGCGAACACAGATACGCAGTATTTT,CAISANTDTQYF
TRBJ2-3,.,TRBD2,TRBV11-3,TGTGCCAGCAGCTTAGACTCACTAGCGGCGCAGTATTTT,CASSLDSLAAQYF
TRBJ1-4,.,.,TRBV20-1,TGCAGTGCGGGTGGACTGTTTTTT,CSAGGLFF
TRBJ2-1,.,TRBD2,TRBV18,TGTGCCAGCTCACCAAGACTAGCAGACGATGAGCAGTTCTTC,CASSPRLADDEQFF
TRBJ2-5,.,.,TRBV10-3,TGTGCCATCAGTCAAGGGACCCAAGAGACCCAGTACTTC,CAISQGTQETQYF
TRBJ2-1,.,TRBD2,TRBV14,TGTGCCAGCAGCCCGCCGGGACTAGCGGGCCACGCCCGTGGGCAGTTCTTC,CASSPPGLAGHARGQFF
TRBJ2-3,.,.,TRBV5-1,TGCGCCAGCAGCCAGTGGCGAGATAGCACAGATACGCAGTATTTT,CASSQWRDSTDTQYF
TRBJ2-3,.,TRBD2,TRBV5-1,TGCGCCAGCAGCCCTGAGCCTAGCGGGAGGAGGGGAGACGCGTATTTT,CASSPEPSGRRGDAYF
TRBJ2-5,few,TRBD1,TRBV5-1,TGCGCCAGCAGCTTCTGGACAGGGGGAGAGACCCAGTACTTC,CASSFWTGGETQYF
TRBJ1-2,.,.,TRBV29-1,TGCAGCGTGCTGTGGGGGGATGGCTACACCTTC,CSVLWGDGYTF
TRBJ2-5,few,.,TRBV10-3,TGTGCCACCTCGGGACAGATAAGAACTAGCGTGCAAGAGACCCAGTACTTC,CATSGQIRTSVQETQYF
TRBJ2-7,once,.,TRBV7-2,TGTGCCAGCAGCCCGCGGGAAACCGCGATCAAGTACTTC,CASSPRETAIKYF
TRBJ2-3,.,TRBD2,TRBV20-1,TGCAGTGCCGCGGGACTAGCGGGAGGCACAGATACGCAGTATTTT,CSAAGLAGGTDTQYF
TRBJ2-1,.,.,TRBV5-1,TGCGCCAGCAGTAAGAGCGACCGAGAGCAGTTCTTC,CASSKSDREQFF